The source of this T cell receptor (beta chain) is a study of shared clonotypes between healthy human individuals. Overall study: Those who served as donors were two women and three men between the ages of 18 and 49. For every donor, three CD4 naive, three CD4 memory, two CD8 naive and one CD8 memory plates were used. Study conclusions and caveats: Rarefaction exposed incomplete sorted-subset sequencing despite large depth.

Germline assignment: CDR1 SGHNT and CDR2 YYREEE (reference sequence). V lost 3 bases, J lost 10 bases, and 19 bases lay in between. The CDR3 spans 14 residues. Using immunoSEQ multiplex PCR, the repertoire was profiled, and TCRdb retains in-frame clones only, with some absent. The data contain approximately 320,000 clones, approximately 79% of them singletons. This clone was picked up many times. What it recognizes is unknown. Healthy HIV-negative adults without recent acute infections or vaccinations served as donors. This sequence was found in a man aged 25 to 40 in good health. The rearrangement uses TRBV5-4 and TRBJ1-1, with D possibly TRBD1 on 5 matching bases. Sample: memory CD4+ T cells sorted from blood. Sample subset: CD45RA-negative fraction. The CDR3: CASSSSGTLAGAFF. CDR3 nucleotide sequence: TGTGCCAGCAGCTCCTCTGGGACTCTGGCGGGAGCTTTCTTT.